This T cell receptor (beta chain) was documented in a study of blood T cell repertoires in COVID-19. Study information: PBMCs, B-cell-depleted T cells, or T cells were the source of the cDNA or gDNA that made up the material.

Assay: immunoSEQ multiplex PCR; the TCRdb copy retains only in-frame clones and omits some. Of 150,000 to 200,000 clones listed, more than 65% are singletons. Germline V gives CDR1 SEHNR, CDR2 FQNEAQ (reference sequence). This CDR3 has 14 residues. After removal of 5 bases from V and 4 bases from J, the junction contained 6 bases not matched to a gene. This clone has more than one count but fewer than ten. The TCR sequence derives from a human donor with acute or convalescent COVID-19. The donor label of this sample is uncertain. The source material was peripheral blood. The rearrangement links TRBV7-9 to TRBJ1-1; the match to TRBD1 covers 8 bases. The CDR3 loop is CASSVDRDGTEAFF. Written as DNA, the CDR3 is TGTGCCAGCAGCGTGGACAGGGATGGCACTGAAGCTTTCTTT.